The 30 T cell receptor beta chains reported below all come from one sample, sequenced in a study of OX40 agonist ivuxolimab in advanced cancers. TCRdb's copy holds only in-frame clones and misses some; the assay was immunoSEQ multiplex PCR. The sample has 50,000 to 70,000 clones, around 88% seen once; the top ten hold roughly an eighth. The input for sequencing was CD4+ or CD8+ T cells sorted from blood, taken in a trial of the OX40 agonist ivuxolimab. These receptors came from an adult with an advanced solid tumor such as melanoma, head and neck, liver or kidney cancer.

This clone was recorded once. The chain joins TRBV9 to TRBJ2-3; D gene uncertain. This CDR3 is built from 15 residues. The V and J ends lost 0 bases and 0 bases respectively, with 8 bases between them. The germline V gene has CDR1 SGDLS and CDR2 YYNGEE. CDR3 amino acids: CASSVGSVSTDTQYF. The DNA for the CDR3 is TGTGCCAGCAGCGTAGGCAGCGTGAGCACAGATACGCAGTATTTT. The variable domain in full, completed from reference TRBV9 and TRBJ2-3, reads DSGVTQTPKHLITATGQRVTLRCSPRSGDLSVYWYQQSLDQGLQFLIQYYNGEERAKGNILERFSAQQFPDLHSELNLSSLELGDSALYFCASSVGSVSTDTQYFGPGTRLTVL.

The V and J genes are TRBV19 and TRBJ1-2, with a possible D match to TRBD1 (6 bases). This CDR3 contains 16 residues. Germline V gene lookup returns CDR1 LNHDA and CDR2 SQIVND (reference sequence). The V and J ends lost 0 bases and 0 bases respectively, with 11 bases between them. CDR3 residues: CASSIDGQSSNYGYTF. CDR3 nucleotides: TGTGCCAGTAGTATAGACGGACAGTCCTCTAACTATGGCTACACCTTC.

The chain couples TRBV28 to TRBJ1-3; D gene ambiguous. Deletions cut 6 bases from V and 0 bases from J, with 15 bases between. The germline V gene has CDR1 MDHEN and CDR2 SYDVKM. The CDR3 has 16 amino acids. CDR3: CASSLGSEGSGNTIYF. DNA for the CDR3: TGTGCCAGCAGCCTCGGGTCTGAGGGCTCTGGAAACACCATATATTTT.

The genes are TRBV4-3 and TRBJ2-6; D tentatively reads TRBD1 or TRBD2 (5 bases each). This CDR3 has 18 residues. V lost 0 bases and J 0 bases, leaving 12 bases between the germline ends. The germline V gene encodes CDR1 LGHNA and CDR2 YSLEER. CDR3 in DNA: TGCGCCAGCAGCCAAGACTGGGACGCCTACTCTGGGGCCAACGTCCTGACTTTC. Translating gives CASSQDWDAYSGANVLTF.

The chain is built from TRBV28 and TRBJ1-2, with TRBD1 matching 10 bases. The ends lost 4 bases at V and 3 bases at J; junction bases unmatched: 14. CDR1 MDHEN and CDR2 SYDVKM come from the germline V gene. CDR3 size: 18 residues. The CDR3 DNA sequence: TGTGCCAGCAGTTCACTTGACAGGGGGCCCGAGTACTACTATGGCTACACCTTC. Its translation is CASSSLDRGPEYYYGYTF.

The rearrangement joins TRBV21-1 to TRBJ1-5. TRBV21-1 is a pseudogene locus. CDR3 length: 13 residues. DNA of the CDR3: TGTGCCAGCAAACCGGGTAGTGATCAGCCCCAGCATTTT. This translates into CASKPGSDQPQHF.

This clone was found once. This chain connects TRBV14 to TRBJ2-7; perhaps D is TRBD1 or TRBD2 (5 bases each). CDR1 and CDR2 from the germline V gene are SGHDN and FVKESK. This CDR3 has 14 amino acids. Trimming cost V 1 base and J 4 bases, with 11 bases left between them. The CDR3 DNA reads as TGTGCCAGCAGCCAAGCATGGGGGATTTACGAGCAGTACTTC. It translates to CASSQAWGIYEQYF. Full variable domain (rest looked up from reference TRBV14 and TRBJ2-7): EAGVTQFPSHSVIEKGQTVTLRCDPISGHDNLYWYRRVMGKEIKFLLHFVKESKQDESGMPNNRFLAERTGGTYSTLKVQPAELEDSGVYFCASSQAWGIYEQYFGPGTRLTVT.

The chain joins TRBV27 to TRBJ1-2; the match to TRBD1 covers 7 bases. The CDR3 runs 14 residues. CDR1 and CDR2 (germline): MNHEY, SMNVEV (reference sequence). Losses at the gene ends were 2 bases for V and 7 bases for J; bases not matched to a gene: 7. Here the CDR3 DNA reads TGTGCCAGCAGTTTAAGCAACAGGGGCTCTGGCTACACCTTC. Its protein is CASSLSNRGSGYTF.

The chain links TRBV28 to TRBJ2-2; no firm D call. V shed 5 bases and J shed 0 bases, with 7 bases lying between them. This CDR3 comprises 14 residues. Germline CDR1 MDHEN, CDR2 SYDVKM. CDR3 sequence (DNA): TGTGCCAGCAGTCCATACACGAACACCGGGGAGCTGTTTTTT. Translating gives CASSPYTNTGELFF.

This clone has a handful of counts. V usage is TRBV27 and J usage is TRBJ2-7; 8 positions match TRBD1. In germline, CDR1 is MNHEY, CDR2 SMNVEV (reference sequence). The V and J ends lost 5 bases and 5 bases, in that order; junction bases with no gene match: 5. The CDR3 has 13 amino acids. The CDR3, as DNA: TGTGCCAGCAGTATGGACAGGGACCACGAGCAGTACTTC. Its protein is CASSMDRDHEQYF.

This rearrangement joins TRBV7-9 to TRBJ1-1; 7 bases fit TRBD1. The V gene's germline CDR1 is SEHNR and CDR2 FQNEAQ (reference sequence). The CDR3 is made up of 13 amino acids. The ends lost 4 bases at V and 5 bases at J; junction bases unmatched: 4. This CDR3 reads CASSSPRGTEAFF. Here the CDR3 DNA reads TGTGCCAGCAGCTCCCCCAGGGGGACTGAAGCTTTCTTT. The full variable domain, its missing parts supplied by reference TRBV7-9 and TRBJ1-1, is DTGVSQNPRHKITKRGQNVTFRCDPISEHNRLYWYRQTLGQGPEFLTYFQNEAQLEKSRLLSDRFSAERPKGSFSTLEIQRTEQGDSAMYLCASSSPRGTEAFFGQGTRLTVV.

This chain joins TRBV2 and TRBJ2-1; 9 positions match TRBD2. The J segment lost 0 bases and the V segment lost 6 bases, leaving 6 bases of the junction unmatched. Germline loops: CDR1 SNHLY, CDR2 FYNNEI. The CDR3 spans 16 residues. This CDR3 reads CASRGFSGSSYNEQFF. In DNA, the CDR3 is TGTGCCAGCAGGGGATTTAGCGGGAGCTCCTACAATGAGCAGTTCTTC.

The chain couples TRBV7-8 to TRBJ1-1, with 8 bases matching TRBD1. V lost 3 bases and J lost 1; bases outside the gene matches: 1. Germline V gene lookup returns CDR1 SGHVS and CDR2 FQNEAQ. The CDR3 totals 14 residues. The CDR3 here is CASSFGTGNTEAFF. CDR3 DNA sequence: TGTGCCAGCAGCTTTGGGACAGGGAACACTGAAGCTTTCTTT.

This clone has only one observation. The chain joins TRBV7-9 to TRBJ1-3; D not resolved. V lost 1 base and J lost 4, with 8 bases in between. CDR3 length: 14 amino acids. Germline loops: CDR1 SEHNR, CDR2 FQNEAQ (reference sequence). CDR3 in DNA: TGTGCCAGCAGCTTAGAGGGCCCGGGAAACACCATATATTTT. The encoded protein is CASSLEGPGNTIYF. The variable domain in full, with the rest retrieved from reference TRBV7-9 and TRBJ1-3, is DTGVSQNPRHKITKRGQNVTFRCDPISEHNRLYWYRQTLGQGPEFLTYFQNEAQLEKSRLLSDRFSAERPKGSFSTLEIQRTEQGDSAMYLCASSLEGPGNTIYFGEGSWLTVV.

This sequence joins TRBV5-1 and TRBJ1-2; D unclear. Germline V CDR1 and CDR2: SGHRS, YFSETQ. This CDR3 region has 16 residues. Trimming took off 1 base at V and 3 bases at J, with 16 bases between the two ends. For the CDR3, the DNA is TGCGCCAGCAGCTTGATCCCAGGCCAGATTTACTATGGCTACACCTTC. Its protein is CASSLIPGQIYYGYTF.

The rearrangement uses TRBV13 and TRBJ1-6; perhaps TRBD1 as D (6 bases). The CDR3 sequence is 18 residues long. Germline CDR1 and CDR2: PRHDT and FYEKMQ (reference sequence). V was trimmed by 5 bases and J by 1 base, leaving 18 bases between them. CDR3 amino acids: CASSPWGQGGSYNSPLHF. In DNA form, the CDR3 reads TGTGCCAGCAGCCCCTGGGGGCAGGGAGGGTCCTATAATTCACCCCTCCACTTT.

The rearrangement uses TRBV19 and TRBJ2-3; TRBD2 matches at 8 bases. V shed 5 bases and J 2 bases; nucleotides not matched to a gene: 9. The CDR3 runs to 16 residues. The germline gives CDR1 LNHDA, CDR2 SQIVND (reference sequence). DNA for the CDR3: TGTGCCAGTAGTCCCGGGACTAGTGGGGACACAGATACGCAGTATTTT. This translates into CASSPGTSGDTDTQYF.

The chain uses TRBV4-1 and TRBJ1-3; D ambiguous. Between the trimmed V and J ends, which lost 1 base and 2 bases, there was a span of 15 bases. CDR1 and CDR2 from the germline V gene are MGHRA and YSYEKL. There are 17 residues in the CDR3. CDR3 protein: CASSQAEATRTGNTIYF. The CDR3, as DNA: TGCGCCAGCAGCCAAGCCGAGGCGACCCGGACTGGAAACACCATATATTTT.

This clone has only a few counts. Other nucleotide sequences from this sample produce the same CDR3. The chain joins TRBV5-6 to TRBJ2-7; 8 bases agree with TRBD1. CDR1 and CDR2 (germline): SGHDT, YYEEEE. V lost 0 bases and J lost 1; bases outside the gene matches: 3. The CDR3 covers 15 residues. CDR3 sequence: CASSLEQGVSYEQYF. DNA for the CDR3: TGTGCCAGCAGCTTGGAACAGGGGGTTTCCTACGAGCAGTACTTC.

The chain carries TRBV9 and TRBJ2-5, with no clear D. The J call is in doubt because the DNA end fits TRBJ2-7 better. Germline CDR1 reads SGDLS; CDR2 reads YYNGEE. This CDR3 comprises 14 residues. The CDR3 DNA reads as TGTGCCAGCAGCGTAGATGGTTTGGTCTACGAGCAGTACTTC. Its translation: CASSVDGLVYEQYF.

This clone came up once. V usage is TRBV6-6 and J usage is TRBJ1-5; no clear D gene. V lost 6 bases and J lost 3, with 12 bases in between. Looked up from germline, CDR1 is MNHNY and CDR2 is SVGAGI (reference sequence). The length of the CDR3 is 14 residues. As DNA, the CDR3 is TGTGCCAGCAGAGACTCGGCCCACAATCAGCCCCAGCATTTT. Translation gives CASRDSAHNQPQHF.

The chain carries TRBV7-9 and TRBJ1-3; D gene ambiguous. The germline V gene encodes CDR1 SEHNR and CDR2 FQNEAQ (reference sequence). The V end was cut by 5 bases, the J end by 8 bases, with 10 bases between. CDR3 size: 12 residues. The CDR3 nucleotides are TGTGCCAGCAGCGCAAAGTGGGACACCATATATTTT. It translates to CASSAKWDTIYF. The variable domain in full, completed from reference TRBV7-9 and TRBJ1-3, reads DTGVSQNPRHKITKRGQNVTFRCDPISEHNRLYWYRQTLGQGPEFLTYFQNEAQLEKSRLLSDRFSAERPKGSFSTLEIQRTEQGDSAMYLCASSAKWDTIYFGEGSWLTVV.

The chain links TRBV28 to TRBJ1-1, with TRBD1 matching over 7 bases. This CDR3 has 14 residues. Looked up from germline, CDR1 is MDHEN and CDR2 is SYDVKM. Trimming cost V 1 base and J 10 bases; bases outside gene matches: 9. The CDR3 bases are TGTGCCAGCAGTTTATCCAGGGGGGGGTTAATAGCTTTCTTT. It translates to CASSLSRGGLIAFF.

The chain employs TRBV28 and TRBJ1-2; TRBD1 might be the D (6 bases). CDR3 length equals 15 residues. V lost 7 bases and J 0 bases, leaving 15 bases between the germline ends. In germline, CDR1 is MDHEN, CDR2 SYDVKM. CDR3 protein: CASTPGDTSNYGYTF. In nucleotides, the CDR3 is TGTGCCAGCACCCCCGGGGACACCTCTAACTATGGCTACACCTTC.

The gene calls are TRBV11-2 and TRBJ2-2; D is possibly TRBD1 or TRBD2 (5 bases each). CDR1 is SGHAT and CDR2 is FQNNGV in the germline V gene. This CDR3 contains 13 residues. The V end lost 0 bases, the J end lost 6 bases, and 5 bases lay between the germline ends. Here the CDR3 DNA reads TGTGCCAGCAGCTTAGAGGGGGCCGGGGAGCTGTTTTTT. This codes for CASSLEGAGELFF.

V and J are TRBV5-6 and TRBJ2-5; TRBD1 might be the D (6 bases). The CDR3 is 14 residues long. Germline CDR1 reads SGHDT; CDR2 reads YYEEEE. V lost 3 bases to trimming and J lost 2 bases, with 11 bases between them. The CDR3 is CASSSWTEQETQYF. CDR3 DNA: TGTGCCAGCAGCTCGTGGACAGAACAAGAGACCCAGTACTTC.

V and J are TRBV7-3 and TRBJ2-3, with D tentatively TRBD1 (5 bases). Per the germline V gene, CDR1 is SGHTA and CDR2 is FQGTGA. This CDR3 has 13 amino acids. V dropped 7 bases and J dropped 4 bases, with 12 bases sitting between them. CDR3 residues: CASTSGWADTQYF. For the CDR3, the DNA is TGTGCCAGCACCTCAGGGTGGGCAGATACGCAGTATTTT.

In its sample, this clone ranks as medium-sized. The chain uses TRBV6-5 and TRBJ1-5; maybe TRBD1 (5 bases). V lost 5 bases, J lost 0 bases, and 11 bases lay in between. CDR1 and CDR2 (germline): MNHEY, SVGAGI. The CDR3 runs to 15 residues. The CDR3 loop is CASSQWGNSNQPQHF. CDR3 sequence (DNA): TGTGCCAGCAGTCAATGGGGGAATAGCAATCAGCCCCAGCATTTT.

The CDR3: CASSSGQGLGEQYF. For the CDR3, the DNA is TGCGCCAGCAGCTCAGGACAGGGATTGGGAGAGCAGTACTTC. This chain links TRBV5-1 with TRBJ2-7; 8 bases are a match to TRBD1. The CDR3 spans 14 residues. Germline V gives CDR1 SGHRS, CDR2 YFSETQ. The V gene end was trimmed by 3 bases and the J gene end by 7 bases; junction bases not matched to a gene: 9.

The chain joins TRBV5-6 to TRBJ1-5, with D perhaps TRBD1 (5 bases). Per the germline V gene, CDR1 is SGHDT and CDR2 is YYEEEE. The V end was cut by 4 bases, the J end by 6 bases, with 17 bases between. This CDR3 spans 15 amino acids. The CDR3 bases are TGTGCCAGCAGCCCCGGGACGGGTTTCGGTCAGCCCCAGCATTTT. Translated: CASSPGTGFGQPQHF. The complete variable domain, with remaining parts taken from reference TRBV5-6 and TRBJ1-5, reads DAGVTQSPTHLIKTRGQQVTLRCSPKSGHDTVSWYQQALGQGPQFIFQYYEEEERQRGNFPDRFSGHQFPNYSSELNVNALLLGDSALYLCASSPGTGFGQPQHFGDGTRLSIL.